The 21 T cell receptor beta chains below were found in one sample sequenced in a study of tumor-infiltrating lymphocytes in primary liver carcinoma. cDNA specific to TCR beta was made from 500 ng of total RNA, with a constant-region primer employed for priming. ARM-PCR was slightly modified, and three nested multiplex PCR rounds with it gave rise to the TCR beta libraries. It was with TRBV1-TRBV30 forward primers and a C-beta reverse primer that the first two PCR rounds were run, at around 9 cycles each. MiXCR, run by TCRdb on the multiplex PCR reads, gives a single entry per CDR3 protein. The repertoire consists of 120,000 or so distinct CDR3 sequences, with 50% to 65% occurring once and the leading ten covering approximately 9.9%. Joint extraction of RNA and DNA used roughly 20-33 mg of bulk tissue that was unsorted. The source material was liver tumor tissue from sampling region 1. Described subset: tumor region T1, superior pole. The source of these receptors is a woman aged 60-75 years with primary liver carcinoma and hepatitis B virus infection.

As regards this clonotype: This CDR3 fails to terminate in the conserved phenylalanine or tryptophan, so it likely reflects a read error. This chain joins TRBV28 and TRBJ2-5; the D gene is possibly TRBD2 (7 bases). Trimming pared 7 bases from V and 4 bases from J, leaving 13 bases between. The V gene's germline CDR1 is MDHEN and CDR2 SYDVKM. CDR3 length: 13 residues. The CDR3 bases are TGTGCCAGCAAGACGGGGGGCGCAGAGACCCAGTACTTA. This sequence encodes CASKTGGAETQYL.

This clonotype was recorded once. The chain employs TRBV6-2 or TRBV6-3 and TRBJ2-7; 11 bases agree with TRBD2. Germline V gene sequence: CDR1 MNHEY, CDR2 SVGEGT. The length of the CDR3 is 14 residues. The V and J ends lost 7 bases and 4 bases, in that order; junction bases with no gene match: 6. Here the CDR3 DNA reads TGTGCCAGCATCAAGGCTAGCGGGAGGTACGAGCAGTACTTC. It is translated as CASIKASGRYEQYF.

This clonotype was found many times. V is TRBV14 and J is TRBJ2-1; possible D gene TRBD2, 6 bases. Germline values: CDR1 SGHDN, CDR2 FVKESK. Deletions cut 1 base from V and 9 bases from J, with 19 bases between. The CDR3 consists of 16 residues. The CDR3 loop reads CASSQVGGTGLGEQFF. The CDR3 DNA follows: TGTGCCAGCAGCCAAGTGGGCGGGACTGGCCTTGGTGAGCAGTTCTTC.

V usage is TRBV2 and J usage is TRBJ2-2; 10 bases are a match to TRBD2. This CDR3 region has 16 residues. In germline, CDR1 is SNHLY, CDR2 FYNNEI. J was trimmed by 4 bases and V by 3 bases; bases with no gene match: 5. Written as DNA, the CDR3 is TGTGCCAGCAGTGATAGCGGGAGGATCGGCACCGGGGAGCTGTTTTTT. Translation: CASSDSGRIGTGELFF.

Points on this clonotype: Here the CDR3 omits its conserved ending phenylalanine or tryptophan, so a read error is the likely source. This chain uses TRBV11-3 with TRBJ1-6; D is undetermined. Germline V gene data show CDR1 as SGHNT and CDR2 as YENEEA. Between the trimmed V and J ends, which lost 6 bases and 6 bases, there was a span of 6 bases. There are 12 residues in the CDR3. This CDR3 reads CASSLTNSPLHI. In DNA, the CDR3 is TGTGCCAGCAGTCTAACTAATTCACCCCTCCACATT.

This clonotype was recorded many times. The genes are TRBV4-2 and TRBJ2-7; no definite D call. Trimming shortened V by 0 bases and J by 3 bases, and 12 bases separated the two germline ends. This CDR3 spans 15 amino acids. In germline, CDR1 is LGHNA, CDR2 YNFKEQ. CDR3 residues: CASSQDWQPIYEQYF. The CDR3 DNA follows: TGTGCCAGCAGCCAAGATTGGCAGCCGATCTACGAGCAGTACTTC.

Of note for this clonotype: An end of the junction does not agree with germline; a read error may underlie this. The chain has TRBV11-2 and TRBJ1-1; possible D gene TRBD1, 5 bases. The CDR3 consists of 16 residues. Germline CDR1 and CDR2: SGHAT and FQNNGV. The CDR3 DNA is TGTGCCATCAGCTTGGTAGGGGTCAGTTGGGTCACTGAAGCTTTCTTT. Its translation: CAISLVGVSWVTEAFF.

The gene calls are TRBV5-1 and TRBJ2-1, with TRBD2 identical over 9 bases. Germline V CDR1 and CDR2: SGHRS, YFSETQ. CDR3 size: 15 residues. Trimming cost V 5 bases and J 7 bases; bases outside gene matches: 10. Here the CDR3 DNA reads TGCGCCAGCAGGGTTCTCGCGGGAGGGGAAAATGAGCAGTTCTTC. It codes for CASRVLAGGENEQFF.

This clonotype was seen a single time. One end of the junction does not line up with germline, which may come from a read error. The V call is TRBV2, the J call TRBJ1-2; unclear D gene. The CDR3 contains 15 residues. Germline CDR1 SNHLY, CDR2 FYNNEI. The DNA of the CDR3 is TGTGCCAGGAGTGAAACGTCAGCAGCTAACTATGGCTACACCTTC. This gives the protein CARSETSAANYGYTF.

A remark on this clonotype: The CDR3 does not close with the conserved phenylalanine or tryptophan, likely indicating a read error. J is TRBJ2-3 and V is TRBV4-1; perhaps TRBD1 as D (5 bases). The CDR3 spans 14 residues. Germline lookup yields CDR1 MGHRA and CDR2 YSYEKL. V gave up 6 bases and J gave up 8 bases, with 18 bases separating them. The CDR3 loop is CASRQQVQSFTQYL. As DNA, the CDR3 is TGCGCCAGCAGACAACAGGTCCAGTCTTTTACGCAGTATTTG.

Ten or more counts support this clonotype. The CDR3: CSVERASGSSYNEQFF. The CDR3 region has the DNA TGCAGCGTTGAACGGGCTAGCGGGAGCTCCTACAATGAGCAGTTCTTC. The chain carries TRBV29-1 and TRBJ2-1; 10 bases match TRBD2. CDR3 length: 16 amino acids. J was trimmed by 0 bases and V by 2 bases; bases with no gene match: 4. Per the germline V gene, CDR1 is SQVTM and CDR2 is ANQGSEA.

Concerning this clonotype: One junction end disagrees with the germline gene, perhaps due to a read error. The V gene is TRBV11-2, the J gene TRBJ2-7; TRBD2 agrees at 9 bases. The CDR3 loop spans 16 amino acids. Germline V gene lookup returns CDR1 SGHAT and CDR2 FQNNGV. The CDR3 DNA is TGTGCCAGCAGCTTAAGGATTAGCGGGAGTGACGACGAGCAATACTTC. Translating it yields CASSLRISGSDDEQYF.

As for this clonotype: This CDR3 fails to terminate in the conserved phenylalanine or tryptophan, so it likely reflects a read error. The genes are TRBV11-2 and TRBJ2-1, with D hard to call. Germline V gene sequence: CDR1 SGHAT, CDR2 FQNNGV. The CDR3 extends over 11 amino acids. CDR3 sequence reads: CASRLDMGQFL. Here the CDR3 DNA reads TGTGCCAGCAGGTTAGATATGGGTCAGTTCCTC.

A word on this clonotype: A much larger clone sits a single nucleotide away, making a read error possible. J is TRBJ1-2 and V is TRBV12-3 or TRBV12-4; 8 positions agree with TRBD1. The CDR3 extends over 14 amino acids. The junction had 11 bases not matched to a gene; V was cut back by 10 bases and J by 4 bases. The CDR3 bases are TGTGCCAACACCCCCTCAGGGGGCAGCTATGGCTACACCTTC. Translating it yields CANTPSGGSYGYTF.

This clonotype was detected ten times or more. The chain recombines TRBV11-2 with TRBJ2-3, with TRBD2 matching over 14 bases. The V and J ends lost 7 bases and 0 bases, in that order; junction bases with no gene match: 9. The germline CDR1 and CDR2 sequences are SGHAT and FQNNGV. The CDR3 sequence is 18 residues long. In DNA, the CDR3 is TGTGCCAGCACCACGGGGACTAGCGGGAGAGGGAGCACAGATACGCAGTATTTT. It yields the protein CASTTGTSGRGSTDTQYF.

This clonotype was counted many times. The gene calls are TRBV12-3 or TRBV12-4 and TRBJ1-1; a possible D gene is TRBD1 (6 bases). CDR3 length: 12 amino acids. V lost 6 bases, J lost 4 bases, and 9 bases lay in between. CDR3 residues: CASSPGVTEAFF. CDR3 nucleotide sequence: TGTGCCAGCAGCCCAGGGGTCACTGAAGCTTTCTTT.

Of note for this clonotype: At one boundary the junction diverges from the germline segment, which might be a read error. CDR3 amino acids: CASSLAGLGKAGANVPTF. CDR3 nucleotide sequence: TGTGCTAGCAGTTTAGCCGGTCTCGGGAAGGCTGGGGCCAACGTCCCGACTTTC. This rearrangement joins TRBV12-3 or TRBV12-4 to TRBJ2-6; tentatively, D is TRBD1 or TRBD2 (5 bases each). The CDR3 contains 18 residues.

The table lists this clonotype with a count of one. As the CDR3 is not closed by the conserved phenylalanine or tryptophan, this likely results from a read error. The chain is built from TRBV4-1 and TRBJ2-7, with D perhaps matching TRBD2 (5 bases). This CDR3 is 14 amino acids long. CDR1 MGHRA and CDR2 YSYEKL come from the germline V gene. CDR3 nucleotide sequence: TGTGCCAGCAGCCAAGCGGAACAGAGTTACGAGCAGTACTCC. It encodes CASSQAEQSYEQYS.

This sequence joins TRBV28 and TRBJ2-1; possibly TRBD1 or TRBD2 for D (6 bases each). V dropped 4 bases and J dropped 4 bases, with 17 bases sitting between them. Per germline, CDR1 MDHEN and CDR2 SYDVKM. This CDR3 spans 16 amino acids. The CDR3 DNA follows: TGTGCCAGCAGTTCATCTAGGGGGGCAGGATACAATGAGCAGTTCTTC. Translation: CASSSSRGAGYNEQFF.

On this clonotype itself: A single base separates this from a much larger clone, so it may be a read error. The rearrangement uses TRBV14 and TRBJ2-1; D gene unclear. The CDR3 totals 16 residues. Deletions cut 4 bases from V and 6 bases from J, with 19 bases between. CDR1 SGHDN and CDR2 FVKESK come from the germline V gene. CDR3: CASSLLSGLTGNEQFF. In DNA, the CDR3 is TGTGCCAGCAGCCTTCTCAGTGGGTTAACTGGCAATGAGCAGTTCTTC.

This clonotype occurred once. A junction end diverges from the germline sequence, so it may reflect a read error. This chain joins TRBV11-1 and TRBJ1-5; no reliable D call. From germline, CDR1 is SGHAT and CDR2 FQDESV (reference sequence). This CDR3 contains 14 residues. The CDR3 is CANSQAGFNQPQHF. The CDR3 bases are TGTGCCAACAGCCAAGCGGGGTTCAATCAGCCCCAGCATTTT.